This T cell receptor beta chain was obtained from a study of blood T cell repertoires in COVID-19. Study context: The origin of the acute and convalescent COVID-19 samples was the United States, Italy and Spain.

J gave up 7 bases and V 1 base, and 3 bases lay outside the gene matches. The CDR3 loop spans 15 amino acids. The germline CDR1 and CDR2 sequences are LNHNV and YYDKDF (reference sequence). Source study methods: Researchers report that nucleated cell counts were estimated from reference gene primer amplification. The assay was immunoSEQ multiplex PCR, and TCRdb's table has in-frame clones only and misses some. V, J and clone size are those of that table, while D and trimming were read from the DNA. The data hold about 330,000 clones, with over 80% observed a single time. During active infection, Seattle patients enrolled and were then monitored through disease.

V usage is TRBV15 and J usage is TRBJ1-6; 8 bases are shared with TRBD1. This receptor was identified in a man aged 30 to 45 with COVID-19, enrolled during active disease. Specimen: peripheral blood. DNA of the CDR3: TGTGCCACCAGCAGAGGGACAGGGACGAATTCACCCCTCCACTTT. As protein: CATSRGTGTNSPLHF.